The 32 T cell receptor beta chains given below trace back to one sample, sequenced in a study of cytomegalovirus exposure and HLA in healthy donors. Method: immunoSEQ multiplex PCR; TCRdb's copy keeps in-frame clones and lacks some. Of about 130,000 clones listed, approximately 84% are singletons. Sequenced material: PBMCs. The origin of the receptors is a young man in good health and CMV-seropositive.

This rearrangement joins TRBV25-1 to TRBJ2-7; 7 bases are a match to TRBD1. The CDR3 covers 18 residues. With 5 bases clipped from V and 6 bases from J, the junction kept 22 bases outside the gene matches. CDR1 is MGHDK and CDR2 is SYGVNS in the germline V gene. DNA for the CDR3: TGTGCCAGCAGTAAACAGGGCCCTGAAAGGGTAGGGGGCCTCGAGCAGTACTTC. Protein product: CASSKQGPERVGGLEQYF.

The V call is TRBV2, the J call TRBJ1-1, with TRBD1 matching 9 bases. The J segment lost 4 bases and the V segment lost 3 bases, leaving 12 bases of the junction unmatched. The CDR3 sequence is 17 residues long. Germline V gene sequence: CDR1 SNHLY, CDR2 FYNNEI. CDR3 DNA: TGTGCCAGCAGTGACGGATCTACAGGGGGCTGGGGCACTGAAGCTTTCTTT. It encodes CASSDGSTGGWGTEAFF.

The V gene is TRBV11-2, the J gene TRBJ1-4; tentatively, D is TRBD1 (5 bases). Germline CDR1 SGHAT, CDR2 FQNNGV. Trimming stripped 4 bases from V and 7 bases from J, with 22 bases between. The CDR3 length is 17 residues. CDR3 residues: CASSSPTGGIRSEKLFF. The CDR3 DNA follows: TGTGCCAGCAGCTCCCCGACGGGGGGAATCAGGAGTGAAAAACTGTTTTTT.

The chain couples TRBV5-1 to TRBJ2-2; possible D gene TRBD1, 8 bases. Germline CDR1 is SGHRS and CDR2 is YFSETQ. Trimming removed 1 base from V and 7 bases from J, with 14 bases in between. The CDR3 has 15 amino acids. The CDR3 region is CASSLLTGEGGELFF. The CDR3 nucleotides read TGCGCCAGCAGCTTGCTGACAGGGGAGGGCGGGGAGCTGTTTTTT.

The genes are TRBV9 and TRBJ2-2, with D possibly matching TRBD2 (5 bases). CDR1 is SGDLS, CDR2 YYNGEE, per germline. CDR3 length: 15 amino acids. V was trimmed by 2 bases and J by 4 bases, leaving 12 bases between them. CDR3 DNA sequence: TGTGCCAGCAGCGTGGAGGATCAAGGCACCGGGGAGCTGTTTTTT. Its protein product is CASSVEDQGTGELFF. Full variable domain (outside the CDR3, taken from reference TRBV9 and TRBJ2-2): DSGVTQTPKHLITATGQRVTLRCSPRSGDLSVYWYQQSLDQGLQFLIQYYNGEERAKGNILERFSAQQFPDLHSELNLSSLELGDSALYFCASSVEDQGTGELFFGEGSRLTVL.

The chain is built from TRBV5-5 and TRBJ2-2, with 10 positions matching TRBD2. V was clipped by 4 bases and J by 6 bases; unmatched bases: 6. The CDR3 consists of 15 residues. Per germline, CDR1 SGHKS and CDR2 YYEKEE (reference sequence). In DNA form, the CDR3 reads TGTGCCAGCAGCGGGACTAGCGAGGGGGCCGGGGAGCTGTTTTTT. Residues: CASSGTSEGAGELFF.

The CDR3 DNA sequence: TGTGCCAGCTCATTGGGGATAGGAGGGGACGAGCAGTACTTC. Translating it yields CASSLGIGGDEQYF. The chain is built from TRBV18 and TRBJ2-7, with TRBD2 as a possible D gene (6 bases). The germline V gene has CDR1 KGHSH and CDR2 LQKENI. This CDR3 contains 14 residues. Trimming took 5 bases from V and 5 from J, leaving 16 bases between them. Based on the CDR3 plus reference TRBV18 and TRBJ2-7, the full variable domain is NAGVMQNPRHLVRRRGQEARLRCSPMKGHSHVYWYRQLPEEGLKFMVYLQKENIIDESGMPKERFSAEFPKEGPSILRIQQVVRGDSAAYFCASSLGIGGDEQYFGPGTRLTVT.

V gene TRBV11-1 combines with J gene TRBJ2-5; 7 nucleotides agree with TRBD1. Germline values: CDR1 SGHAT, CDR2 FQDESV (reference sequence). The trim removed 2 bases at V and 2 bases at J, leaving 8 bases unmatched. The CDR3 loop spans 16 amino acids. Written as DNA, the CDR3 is TGTGCCAGCAGCTTATACAGGGGTGGAATACAAGAGACCCAGTACTTC. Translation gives CASSLYRGGIQETQYF.

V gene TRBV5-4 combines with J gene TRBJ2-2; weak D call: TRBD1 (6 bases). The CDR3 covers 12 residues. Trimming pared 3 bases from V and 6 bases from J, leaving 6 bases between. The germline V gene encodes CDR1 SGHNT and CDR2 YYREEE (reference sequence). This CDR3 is CASSWTAGELFF. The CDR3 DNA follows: TGTGCCAGCAGCTGGACAGCCGGGGAGCTGTTTTTT.

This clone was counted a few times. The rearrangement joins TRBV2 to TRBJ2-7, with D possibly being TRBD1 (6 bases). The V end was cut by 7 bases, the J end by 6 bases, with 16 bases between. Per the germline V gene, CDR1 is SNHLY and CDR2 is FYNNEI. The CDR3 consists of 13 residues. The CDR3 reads CASISDRSGEQYF. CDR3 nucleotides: TGTGCCAGCATAAGTGACAGGAGCGGCGAGCAGTACTTC.

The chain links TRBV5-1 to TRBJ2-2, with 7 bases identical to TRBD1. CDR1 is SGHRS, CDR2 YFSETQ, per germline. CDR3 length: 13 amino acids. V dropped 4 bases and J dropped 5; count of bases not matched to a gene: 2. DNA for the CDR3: TGCGCCAGCAGCATACAGGGGACCGGGGAGCTGTTTTTT. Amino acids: CASSIQGTGELFF. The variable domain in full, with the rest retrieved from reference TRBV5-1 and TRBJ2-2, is KAGVTQTPRYLIKTRGQQVTLSCSPISGHRSVSWYQQTPGQGLQFLFEYFSETQRNKGNFPGRFSGRQFSNSRSEMNVSTLELGDSALYLCASSIQGTGELFFGEGSRLTVL.

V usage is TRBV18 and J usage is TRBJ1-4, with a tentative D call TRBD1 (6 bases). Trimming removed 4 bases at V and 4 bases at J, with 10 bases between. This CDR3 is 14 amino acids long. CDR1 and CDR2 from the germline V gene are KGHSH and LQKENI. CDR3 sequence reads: CASSRTELNEKLFF. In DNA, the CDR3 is TGTGCCAGCTCACGGACAGAACTTAATGAAAAACTGTTTTTT.

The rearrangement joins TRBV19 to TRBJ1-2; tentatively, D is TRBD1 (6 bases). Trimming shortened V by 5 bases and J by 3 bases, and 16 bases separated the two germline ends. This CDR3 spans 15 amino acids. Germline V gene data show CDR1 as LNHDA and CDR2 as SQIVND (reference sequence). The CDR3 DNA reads TGTGCCAGTAGTCCGGACGGGGGGCCGTACTATGGCTACACCTTC. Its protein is CASSPDGGPYYGYTF.

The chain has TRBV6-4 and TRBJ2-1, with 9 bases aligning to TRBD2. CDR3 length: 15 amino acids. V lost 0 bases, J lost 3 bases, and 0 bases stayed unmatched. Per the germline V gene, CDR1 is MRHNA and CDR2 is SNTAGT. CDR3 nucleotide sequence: TGTGCCAGCAGTGACTCAGCGGGGGGCTACAATGAGCAGTTCTTC. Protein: CASSDSAGGYNEQFF.

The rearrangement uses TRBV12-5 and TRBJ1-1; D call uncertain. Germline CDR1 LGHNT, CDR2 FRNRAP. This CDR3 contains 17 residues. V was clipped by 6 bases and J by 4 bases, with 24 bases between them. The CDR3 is CASGLEGNVGPLTEAFF. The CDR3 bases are TGTGCTAGTGGCTTAGAGGGAAACGTAGGACCCCTCACTGAAGCTTTCTTT.

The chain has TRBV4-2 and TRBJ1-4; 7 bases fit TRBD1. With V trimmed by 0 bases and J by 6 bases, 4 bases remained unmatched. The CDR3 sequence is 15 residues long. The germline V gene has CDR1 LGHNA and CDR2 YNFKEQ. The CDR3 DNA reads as TGTGCCAGCAGCCAAGAAGGGACAGCGGATGAAAAACTGTTTTTT. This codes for CASSQEGTADEKLFF.

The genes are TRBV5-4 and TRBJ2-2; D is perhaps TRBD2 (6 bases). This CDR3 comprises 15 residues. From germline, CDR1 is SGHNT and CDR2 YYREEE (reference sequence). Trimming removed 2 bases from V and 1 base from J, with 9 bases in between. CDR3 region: CASSFQGLNTGELFF. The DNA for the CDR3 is TGTGCCAGCAGCTTCCAGGGACTGAACACCGGGGAGCTGTTTTTT.

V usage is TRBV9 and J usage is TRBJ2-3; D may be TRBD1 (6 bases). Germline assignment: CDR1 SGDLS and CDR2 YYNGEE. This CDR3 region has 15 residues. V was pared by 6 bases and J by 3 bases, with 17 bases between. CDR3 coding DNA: TGTGCCAGCACCCGGTGGGGGCTGGGTACAGATACGCAGTATTTT. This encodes CASTRWGLGTDTQYF.

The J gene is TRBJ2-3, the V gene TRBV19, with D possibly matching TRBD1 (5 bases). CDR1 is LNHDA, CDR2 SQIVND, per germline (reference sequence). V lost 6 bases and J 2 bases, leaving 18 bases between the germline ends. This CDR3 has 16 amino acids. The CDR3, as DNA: TGTGCCAGTAGCACTCACGGCAGGGTCGACACAGATACGCAGTATTTT. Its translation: CASSTHGRVDTDTQYF.

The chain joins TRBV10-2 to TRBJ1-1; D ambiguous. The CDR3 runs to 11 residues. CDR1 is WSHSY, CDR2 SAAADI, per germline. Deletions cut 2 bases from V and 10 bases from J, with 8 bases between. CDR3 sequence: CASSENIVAFF. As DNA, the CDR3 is TGCGCCAGCAGTGAGAATATCGTAGCTTTCTTT.

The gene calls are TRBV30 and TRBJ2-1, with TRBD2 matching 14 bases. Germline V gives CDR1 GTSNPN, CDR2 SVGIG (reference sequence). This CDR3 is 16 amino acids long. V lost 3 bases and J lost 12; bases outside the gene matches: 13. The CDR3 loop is CAWRERRLAGGPRQFF. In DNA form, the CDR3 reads TGTGCCTGGAGGGAACGTCGACTAGCGGGAGGGCCTAGGCAGTTCTTC.

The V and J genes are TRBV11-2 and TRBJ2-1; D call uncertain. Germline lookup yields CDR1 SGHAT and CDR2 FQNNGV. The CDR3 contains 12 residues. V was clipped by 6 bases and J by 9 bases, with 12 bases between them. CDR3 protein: CASRPLSGEQFF. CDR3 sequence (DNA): TGTGCCAGCAGACCGCTTTCAGGTGAGCAGTTCTTC.

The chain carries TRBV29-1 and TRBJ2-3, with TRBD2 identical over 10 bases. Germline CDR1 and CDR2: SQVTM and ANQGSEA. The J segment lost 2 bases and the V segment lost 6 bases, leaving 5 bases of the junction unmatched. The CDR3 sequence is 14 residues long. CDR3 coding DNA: TGCAGCGTGAAGACTAGCGGGTACACAGATACGCAGTATTTT. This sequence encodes CSVKTSGYTDTQYF.

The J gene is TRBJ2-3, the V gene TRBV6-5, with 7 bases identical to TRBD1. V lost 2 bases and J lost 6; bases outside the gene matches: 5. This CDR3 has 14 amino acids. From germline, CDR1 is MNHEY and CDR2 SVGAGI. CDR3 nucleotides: TGTGCCAGCAGTTACAGGGGGCGGGCGGATACGCAGTATTTT. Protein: CASSYRGRADTQYF.

The CDR3 DNA is TGTGCCAGCAGCTTAGCACCGGGACAGGGGTACGAGCAGTACTTC. Its translation: CASSLAPGQGYEQYF. The rearrangement joins TRBV11-2 to TRBJ2-7, with 10 bases lining up with TRBD1. The germline CDR1 and CDR2 sequences are SGHAT and FQNNGV. This CDR3 region has 15 residues. V lost 1 base to trimming and J lost 4 bases; unmatched junction nucleotides: 4. The complete variable domain, with remaining parts taken from reference TRBV11-2 and TRBJ2-7, reads EAGVAQSPRYKIIEKRQSVAFWCNPISGHATLYWYQQILGQGPKLLIQFQNNGVVDDSQLPKDRFSAERLKGVDSTLKIQPAKLEDSAVYLCASSLAPGQGYEQYFGPGTRLTVT.

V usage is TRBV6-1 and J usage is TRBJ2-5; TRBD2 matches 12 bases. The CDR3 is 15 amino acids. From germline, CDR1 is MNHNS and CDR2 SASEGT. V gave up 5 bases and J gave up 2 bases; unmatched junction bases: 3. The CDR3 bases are TGTGCCAGCAGTACCGGACTAGCGGGACAAGAGACCCAGTACTTC. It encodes CASSTGLAGQETQYF.

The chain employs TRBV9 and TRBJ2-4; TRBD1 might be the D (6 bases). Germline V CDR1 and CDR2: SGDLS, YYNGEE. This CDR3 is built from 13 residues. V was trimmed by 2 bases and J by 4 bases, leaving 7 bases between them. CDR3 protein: CASSVGTKNIQYF. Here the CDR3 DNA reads TGTGCCAGCAGCGTGGGGACAAAAAACATTCAGTACTTC.

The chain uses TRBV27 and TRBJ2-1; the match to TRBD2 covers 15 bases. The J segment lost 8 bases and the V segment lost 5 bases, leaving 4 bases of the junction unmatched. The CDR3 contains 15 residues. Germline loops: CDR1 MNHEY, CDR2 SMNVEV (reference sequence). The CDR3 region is CASSTRTSGRDEQFF. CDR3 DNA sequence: TGTGCCAGCAGTACTAGGACTAGCGGGAGGGATGAGCAGTTCTTC.

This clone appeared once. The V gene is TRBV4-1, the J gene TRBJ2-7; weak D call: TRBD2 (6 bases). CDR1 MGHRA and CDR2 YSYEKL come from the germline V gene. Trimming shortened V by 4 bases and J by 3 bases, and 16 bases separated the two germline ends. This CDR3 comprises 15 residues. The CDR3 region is CASSPGTDSYYEQYF. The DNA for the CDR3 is TGCGCCAGCAGCCCTGGGACTGACAGTTACTACGAGCAGTACTTC.

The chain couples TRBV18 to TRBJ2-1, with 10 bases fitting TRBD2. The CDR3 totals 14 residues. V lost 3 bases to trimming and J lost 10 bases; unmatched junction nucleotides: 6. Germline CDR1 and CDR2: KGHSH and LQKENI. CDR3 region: CASSPGLAEKEQFF. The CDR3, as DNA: TGTGCCAGCTCACCTGGACTAGCGGAAAAGGAGCAGTTCTTC.

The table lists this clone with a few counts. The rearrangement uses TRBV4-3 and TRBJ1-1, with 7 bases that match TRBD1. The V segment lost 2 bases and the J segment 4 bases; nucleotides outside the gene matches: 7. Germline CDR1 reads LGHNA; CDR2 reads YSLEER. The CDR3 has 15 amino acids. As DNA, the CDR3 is TGCGCCAGCAGCCAATTTTTCACAGGGGCCACTGAAGCTTTCTTT. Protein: CASSQFFTGATEAFF.

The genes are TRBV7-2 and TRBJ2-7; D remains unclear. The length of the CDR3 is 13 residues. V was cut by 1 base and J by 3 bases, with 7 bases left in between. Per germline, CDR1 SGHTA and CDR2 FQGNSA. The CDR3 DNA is TGTGCCAGCAGCTTAGACTCGGTCTACGAGCAGTACTTC. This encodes CASSLDSVYEQYF.